This entry lists 24 T cell receptor beta chains sequenced from one sample in a study of cytomegalovirus exposure and HLA in healthy donors. Researchers ran the PCR with 60 Vbeta and 13 Jbeta primers. Sequenced by immunoSEQ multiplex PCR; TCRdb stores in-frame clones only, minus some. The table lists roughly 120,000 clones, approximately 60% of them singletons. The sample comprised PBMCs. The source of these receptors is a woman younger than 45 in good health and CMV-seronegative.

With respect to this clone: Different DNA sequences within this sample yield the same CDR3. CDR3 nucleotide sequence: TGTGCCAGCAGCCGGGACAGGGACAATGAGCAGTTCTTC. Residues: CASSRDRDNEQFF. This chain connects TRBV7-3 to TRBJ2-1; 9 bases agree with TRBD1. CDR1 and CDR2 from the germline V gene are SGHTA and FQGTGA. This CDR3 contains 13 residues. V dropped 5 bases and J dropped 5; count of bases not matched to a gene: 1.

The rearrangement joins TRBV18 to TRBJ1-4; 10 nucleotides match TRBD1. The CDR3 sequence is 15 residues long. Germline V gene data show CDR1 as KGHSH and CDR2 as LQKENI. The V gene end was trimmed by 7 bases and the J gene end by 6 bases; junction bases not matched to a gene: 8. The CDR3 sequence: CASFEDRGRDEKLFF. CDR3 bases: TGTGCCAGCTTCGAAGACAGGGGGCGTGATGAAAAACTGTTTTTT. Complete variable domain (other parts from reference TRBV18 and TRBJ1-4): NAGVMQNPRHLVRRRGQEARLRCSPMKGHSHVYWYRQLPEEGLKFMVYLQKENIIDESGMPKERFSAEFPKEGPSILRIQQVVRGDSAAYFCASFEDRGRDEKLFFGSGTQLSVL.

With respect to this clone: Other nucleotide sequences in the sample specify the same CDR3. The chain is built from TRBV15 and TRBJ2-7; D is perhaps TRBD2 (5 bases). This CDR3 has 15 residues. Trimming stripped 1 base from V and 0 bases from J, with 10 bases between. In germline, CDR1 is LNHNV, CDR2 YYDKDF (reference sequence). In DNA form, the CDR3 reads TGTGCCACCAGCAGAGGTACTCGGGGCTCCTACGAGCAGTACTTC. This gives the protein CATSRGTRGSYEQYF.

V gene TRBV5-1 combines with J gene TRBJ2-7, with 7 positions matching TRBD1. Germline values: CDR1 SGHRS, CDR2 YFSETQ. After removal of 2 bases from V and 5 bases from J, the junction contained 7 bases not matched to a gene. CDR3 length: 14 amino acids. CDR3 sequence reads: CASSFEGAKHEQYF. The CDR3 DNA reads TGCGCCAGCAGCTTTGAGGGGGCTAAACACGAGCAGTACTTC.

This clone was seen once. The sample contains more than one DNA sequence encoding this CDR3. CDR3 amino acids: CAISVVTQGLGGYTF. The CDR3 nucleotides read TGTGCCATCAGTGTCGTCACCCAGGGCTTAGGTGGCTACACCTTC. J is TRBJ1-2 and V is TRBV10-3; D may be TRBD1 (5 bases). The CDR3 is 15 residues long. V dropped 4 bases and J dropped 7 bases, with 19 bases sitting between them. Germline loops: CDR1 ENHRY, CDR2 SYGVKD.

The chain employs TRBV7-9 and TRBJ1-1; D is perhaps TRBD1 (6 bases). V lost 5 bases and J 0 bases, leaving 7 bases between the germline ends. The CDR3 runs 13 residues. Germline CDR1 reads SEHNR; CDR2 reads FQNEAQ (reference sequence). CDR3 region: CASSRTVNTEAFF. The CDR3 DNA sequence: TGTGCCAGCAGCAGGACAGTGAACACTGAAGCTTTCTTT.

This clone has more than one count but fewer than ten. The genes are TRBV5-1 and TRBJ2-3; no firm D call. The CDR3 consists of 16 residues. V was pared by 0 bases and J by 0 bases, with 11 bases between. Germline CDR1 is SGHRS and CDR2 is YFSETQ. CDR3 in DNA: TGCGCCAGCAGCTTGGCAGTCTTCCATAGCACAGATACGCAGTATTTT. Encoded protein: CASSLAVFHSTDTQYF. Filled out from reference TRBV5-1 and TRBJ2-3, the complete variable domain reads KAGVTQTPRYLIKTRGQQVTLSCSPISGHRSVSWYQQTPGQGLQFLFEYFSETQRNKGNFPGRFSGRQFSNSRSEMNVSTLELGDSALYLCASSLAVFHSTDTQYFGPGTRLTVL.

This chain joins TRBV6-1 and TRBJ1-3, with D possibly being TRBD1 (5 bases). V dropped 0 bases and J dropped 0 bases, with 24 bases sitting between them. Germline V CDR1 and CDR2: MNHNS, SASEGT. The CDR3 loop spans 21 amino acids. The CDR3 bases are TGTGCCAGCAGTGAAGCGCGTTTCAAACTTCGGGACTTAGCCTCTGGAAACACCATATATTTT. Its protein is CASSEARFKLRDLASGNTIYF.

The chain carries TRBV19 and TRBJ1-2; 8 nucleotides agree with TRBD1. Looked up from germline, CDR1 is LNHDA and CDR2 is SQIVND (reference sequence). There are 12 residues in the CDR3. V dropped 7 bases and J dropped 5; count of bases not matched to a gene: 3. The CDR3 nucleotides read TGTGCCAGTACCAGGGGGCAGTATGGCTACACCTTC. Translating it yields CASTRGQYGYTF.

The chain combines TRBV18 with TRBJ2-7; no clear D gene. Germline V gene data show CDR1 as KGHSH and CDR2 as LQKENI. V lost 2 bases to trimming and J lost 4 bases, with 6 bases between them. The CDR3 contains 12 residues. CDR3 sequence reads: CASSPFTYEQYF. The DNA for the CDR3 is TGTGCCAGCTCACCATTCACATACGAGCAGTACTTC.

The chain carries TRBV9 and TRBJ2-1, with TRBD2 identical over 8 bases. The V gene's germline CDR1 is SGDLS and CDR2 YYNGEE. The CDR3 spans 16 residues. V lost 0 bases and J lost 6; bases outside the gene matches: 8. The CDR3 DNA reads TGTGCCAGCAGCGTAGCCCCCGGGACTAGTGGCAATGAGCAGTTCTTC. Protein sequence: CASSVAPGTSGNEQFF.

The genes are TRBV30 and TRBJ2-3; tentative D call: TRBD2 (6 bases). Germline V lookup: CDR1 GTSNPN, CDR2 SVGIG (reference sequence). Trimming removed 4 bases at V and 10 bases at J, with 15 bases between. CDR3 size: 12 residues. The CDR3 sequence is CAWIERPGAQYF. Written as DNA, the CDR3 is TGTGCCTGGATTGAGAGACCGGGGGCGCAGTATTTT.

The chain carries TRBV30 and TRBJ1-6; TRBD1 might be the D (6 bases). Trimming removed 0 bases from V and 7 bases from J, with 10 bases in between. The CDR3 length is 14 residues. The germline gives CDR1 GTSNPN, CDR2 SVGIG (reference sequence). This chain's CDR3 is CAWSVGAGNSPLHF. CDR3 nucleotide sequence: TGTGCCTGGAGTGTGGGGGCTGGGAATTCACCCCTCCACTTT.

The CDR3 DNA is TGTGCCAGCTTTGGTGACAGGCCTAATTCACCCCTCCACTTT. This codes for CASFGDRPNSPLHF. The rearrangement links TRBV2 to TRBJ1-6; D may be TRBD1 (6 bases). This CDR3 has 14 residues. Trimming stripped 8 bases from V and 6 bases from J, with 14 bases between. Germline V gene data show CDR1 as SNHLY and CDR2 as FYNNEI.

This clone was counted between two and nine times. The chain joins TRBV10-3 to TRBJ2-4; 10 bases agree with TRBD1. J was trimmed by 3 bases and V by 2 bases; bases with no gene match: 4. The length of the CDR3 is 16 residues. Germline CDR1 is ENHRY and CDR2 is SYGVKD. The CDR3 nucleotides read TGTGCCATCAGTGAGAGAGGACAGGGGGGCAAAAACATTCAGTACTTC. This sequence encodes CAISERGQGGKNIQYF.

This clone was detected a few times. The chain couples TRBV19 to TRBJ1-5, with 12 positions matching TRBD1. The trim removed 5 bases at V and 6 bases at J, leaving 5 bases unmatched. Germline CDR1 and CDR2: LNHDA and SQIVND (reference sequence). The CDR3 runs to 15 residues. The CDR3 DNA reads as TGTGCCAGTAGTCCCGGGACAGGGGGCAGTCAGCCCCAGCATTTT. Its translation: CASSPGTGGSQPQHF.

The chain employs TRBV18 and TRBJ2-4; 11 bases are a match to TRBD2. This CDR3 is built from 15 residues. CDR1 KGHSH and CDR2 LQKENI come from the germline V gene. V lost 1 base, J lost 8 bases, and 4 bases stayed unmatched. The CDR3 bases are TGTGCCAGCTCACCACGTAGCGGGAGGGGAGACATTCAGTACTTC. Protein: CASSPRSGRGDIQYF.

The rearrangement joins TRBV29-1 to TRBJ2-7; a possible D gene is TRBD2 (8 bases). Between the trimmed V and J ends, which lost 5 bases and 2 bases, there was a span of 16 bases. The CDR3 extends over 14 amino acids. The germline gives CDR1 SQVTM, CDR2 ANQGSEA. In nucleotides, the CDR3 is TGCAGCGTTTCGGGGGGGACAGCTACCTACGAGCAGTACTTC. This sequence encodes CSVSGGTATYEQYF.

The chain has TRBV7-9 and TRBJ1-4; possibly TRBD1 for D (6 bases). Trimming took off 5 bases at V and 8 bases at J, with 12 bases between the two ends. The CDR3 sequence is 13 residues long. Germline-derived CDR1 and CDR2 are SEHNR and FQNEAQ (reference sequence). The CDR3 DNA reads TGTGCCAGCAGCCGGACAGTTTCGGAAAAACTGTTTTTT. This gives the protein CASSRTVSEKLFF.

This clone has a handful of counts. The CDR3 nucleotides read TGTGCCAGCAGACGCTACTTAACGGGGGAGACCTTAGAGCAGTACTTC. It yields the protein CASRRYLTGETLEQYF. The rearrangement joins TRBV27 to TRBJ2-7, with D possibly TRBD2 on 6 matching bases. The germline V gene has CDR1 MNHEY and CDR2 SMNVEV (reference sequence). The CDR3 contains 16 residues. With 6 bases removed from V and 7 bases from J, the gap between germline ends came to 25 bases.

The V gene is TRBV28, the J gene TRBJ1-1, with D possibly matching TRBD1 (5 bases). CDR3 length: 14 amino acids. Between the trimmed V and J ends, which lost 1 base and 1 base, there was a span of 7 bases. The germline CDR1 and CDR2 sequences are MDHEN and SYDVKM. The chain's CDR3 is CASSLLGGNTEAFF. The CDR3 coding sequence is TGTGCCAGCAGTTTATTGGGGGGGAACACTGAAGCTTTCTTT.

This chain joins TRBV7-9 and TRBJ2-6; 7 nucleotides line up with TRBD1. Trimming at V came to 4 bases and at J to 0 bases, leaving 12 bases not matched to a gene. The CDR3 extends over 19 amino acids. Per the germline V gene, CDR1 is SEHNR and CDR2 is FQNEAQ (reference sequence). As DNA, the CDR3 is TGTGCCAGCAGCTCTCCCGACAGGGACCGGTTCTCTGGGGCCAACGTCCTGACTTTC. This encodes CASSSPDRDRFSGANVLTF.

CDR3 in amino acids: CASSLWGTGDEKLFF. CDR3 nucleotide sequence: TGTGCCAGCAGCTTGTGGGGTACGGGGGACGAAAAACTGTTTTTT. This chain uses TRBV7-9 with TRBJ1-4; tentative D call: TRBD1 (5 bases). Germline V gene sequence: CDR1 SEHNR, CDR2 FQNEAQ (reference sequence). Between the trimmed V and J ends, which lost 3 bases and 8 bases, there was a span of 16 bases. This CDR3 has 15 residues.

The chain links TRBV5-8 to TRBJ1-4, with D uncertain. The CDR3 covers 15 residues. V was trimmed by 4 bases and J by 5 bases, leaving 15 bases between them. Germline V gives CDR1 SGHTS, CDR2 YDEGEE. The CDR3 DNA is TGTGCCAGCAGCCCTAAGAGTACTGTCAATGAAAAACTGTTTTTT. Residues: CASSPKSTVNEKLFF.